This TCR beta chain stems from a study of shared clonotypes between healthy human individuals. About the research overall: There were three CD4 naive, three CD4 memory, two CD8 naive and one CD8 memory plates per donor.

A remark on this clone: The antigen remains unidentified.

The naive CD8 subset, CD45RO-negative cells positively selected for CCR7, excluded terminally differentiated effector memory CD45RA+ cells. Between the trimmed V and J ends, which lost 3 bases and 2 bases, there was a span of 5 bases. Germline V lookup: CDR1 MNHEY, CDR2 SMNVEV (reference sequence). The CDR3 length is 13 residues. Several immunoSEQ 96-well plates shared each subset's DNA, each plate a replicate. Under the authors' procedure: For the immunoSEQ data, sequences were junction-only without quality scores, so filtering differed. TCRdb keeps only in-frame clones here, not all; method: immunoSEQ multiplex PCR. The DNA was the basis for D and trimming; V, J and clone size are from that table. The data show around 610,000 clones, with roughly 96% seen just once and 0.095% to 0.13% held by the top ten. Points from the study as a whole: Estimated richness values were generally larger in naive subsets than in memory subsets.

Source material: naive CD8+ T cells sorted from blood. The sequence derives from a woman between 25 and 40 years old in good health. The V call is TRBV27, the J call TRBJ2-1; D call uncertain. The chain's CDR3 is CASSFQPYNEQFF. CDR3 bases: TGTGCCAGCAGTTTTCAGCCCTACAATGAGCAGTTCTTC.